This T cell receptor beta chain was observed in a study of molecular identifiers for immune sequencing clone quantification. At the level of the study: Replicate runs used RNA from roughly 20,000 or 100,000 naive CD8 cells, which was split five ways into aliquots, and four of those aliquots were then sequenced.

Isolation of naive CD8 T cells was achieved by sorting on a CD8+CD4-CCR7+CD45RA+ phenotype. Per the germline V gene, CDR1 is LNHDA and CDR2 is SQIVND (reference sequence). CDR3 length: 15 residues. Losses at the gene ends were 3 bases for V and 4 bases for J; bases not matched to a gene: 5. Previously described methods and listed TCR primers were employed for the bulk TCR libraries. MiXCR, run by TCRdb on the PCR reads, gives a single entry per CDR3 protein. The table lists 400,000 to 600,000 distinct CDR3 sequences, around 23% of them singletons. The clonotype was recovered from a human donor in good health. Some libraries in this study had Jurkat cell RNA spiked in. What was sequenced was naive CD8+ T cells from blood, with Jurkat cell RNA spiked in. Regarding subset: FACS-sorted CD8+CD4-CCR7+CD45RA+ naive T cells. This chain uses TRBV19 with TRBJ2-3, with 9 bases lining up with TRBD1. In nucleotides, the CDR3 is TGTGCCAGTAGTATGGGACAGGGAACTTCAGATACGCAGTATTTT. Protein sequence: CASSMGQGTSDTQYF.